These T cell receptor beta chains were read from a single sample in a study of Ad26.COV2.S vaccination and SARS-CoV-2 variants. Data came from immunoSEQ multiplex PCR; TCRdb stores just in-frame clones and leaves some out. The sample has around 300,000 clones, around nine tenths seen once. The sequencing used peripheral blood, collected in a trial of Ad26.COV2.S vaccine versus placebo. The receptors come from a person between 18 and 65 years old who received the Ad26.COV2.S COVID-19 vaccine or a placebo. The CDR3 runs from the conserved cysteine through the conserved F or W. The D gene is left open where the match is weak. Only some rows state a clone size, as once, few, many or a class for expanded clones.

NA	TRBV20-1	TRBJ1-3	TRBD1	TGCAGTGCTAGTTATCAGGGGGTCCACGGTCCTGGAAACACCATATATTTT	CSASYQGVHGPGNTIYF
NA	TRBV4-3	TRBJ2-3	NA	TGCGCCAGCAGCCTACAACCACTTATGGCACAATCGTATTTCACAGATACGCAGTATTTT	CASSLQPLMAQSYFTDTQYF
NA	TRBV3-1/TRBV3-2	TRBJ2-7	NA	TGTGCCAGCAGCCAAGCGGGGATGCGGGCGGGATGGATCCCCTACGAGCAGTACTTC	CASSQAGMRAGWIPYEQYF
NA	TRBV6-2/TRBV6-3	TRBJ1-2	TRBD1	TGTGCCAGCAGTCTGCGACAGGGCGGCTATGGCTACACCTTC	CASSLRQGGYGYTF
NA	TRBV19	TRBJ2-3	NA	TGTGCCAGTAGTATAGCCGGTCGTACGCAGTATTTT	CASSIAGRTQYF
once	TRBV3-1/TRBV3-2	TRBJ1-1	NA	TGTGCCAGCAGCCTAGGACCTAGGGGCACTGAAGCTTTCTTT	CASSLGPRGTEAFF
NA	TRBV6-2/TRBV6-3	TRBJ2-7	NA	TGTGCCAGCAGTTACGTCAACTACGAGCAGTACTTC	CASSYVNYEQYF
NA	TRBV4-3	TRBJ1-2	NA	TGCGCCAGCAGCCAAGAGAGGAACAGGTACTACACCTTC	CASSQERNRYYTF
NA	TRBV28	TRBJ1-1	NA	TGTGCCAGCAGTTTAATCGCCGGCACTGAAGCTTTCTTT	CASSLIAGTEAFF
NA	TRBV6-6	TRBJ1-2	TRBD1	TGTGCCAGCAGTTCGCATGGACAGGGAGGTGGCTACACCTTC	CASSSHGQGGGYTF
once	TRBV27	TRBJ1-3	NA	TGTGCCAGCAGCGACGGTCGGGGAAACACCATATATTTT	CASSDGRGNTIYF
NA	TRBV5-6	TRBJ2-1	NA	TGTGCCAGCAGCGGATGGACGTACGCCGGTGAGCAGTTCTTC	CASSGWTYAGEQFF
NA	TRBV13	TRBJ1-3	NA	TGTGCCAGCAGCTTATGGGCCGCTGGAAACACCATATATTTT	CASSLWAAGNTIYF
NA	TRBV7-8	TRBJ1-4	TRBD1	TGTGCCAGCAGCTCCAGACAGGGGGTTCGGAGTGAAAAACTGTTTTTT	CASSSRQGVRSEKLFF
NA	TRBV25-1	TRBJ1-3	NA	TGTGCCAGCACCCCTCTTGACTCTGGAAACACCATATATTTT	CASTPLDSGNTIYF
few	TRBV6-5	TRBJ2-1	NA	TGTGCCAGCAGTTACTCCTCGGCGAATGAGCAGTTCTTC	CASSYSSANEQFF
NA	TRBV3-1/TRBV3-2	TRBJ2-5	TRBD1	TGTGCCAGCAGCCAGCCCTCGGGACAGAAAGAGACCCAGTACTTC	CASSQPSGQKETQYF
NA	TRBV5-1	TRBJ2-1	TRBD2	TGCGCCAGCAGCCAACAAGCGGGAGGGCCCTATGAGCAGTTCTTC	CASSQQAGGPYEQFF
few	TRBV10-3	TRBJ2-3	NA	TGTGCCATCAGTGAGTCGTTTTACACAGATACGCAGTATTTT	CAISESFYTDTQYF
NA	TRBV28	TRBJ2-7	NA	TGTGCCAGCAGTTTGGGGCGACGGGACGAGCAGTACTTC	CASSLGRRDEQYF
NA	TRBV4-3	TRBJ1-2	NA	TGCGCCAGCAGCCAGGTACCGGGACCCTATGGCTACACCTTC	CASSQVPGPYGYTF
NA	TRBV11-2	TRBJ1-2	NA	TGTGCCAGCAGCTTAGATCTGGCCTACTATGGCTACACCTTC	CASSLDLAYYGYTF
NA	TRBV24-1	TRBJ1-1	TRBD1	TGTGCCACCAGTGACCCGACAGGGGGGGACACTGAAGCTTTCTTT	CATSDPTGGDTEAFF
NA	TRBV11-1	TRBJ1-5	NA	TGTGCCAGCAGCGCAGAAGAGGGTCAGCCCCAGCATTTT	CASSAEEGQPQHF
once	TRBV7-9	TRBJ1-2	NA	TGTGCCAGCACCTCCCCAGATAACTATGGCTACACCTTC	CASTSPDNYGYTF
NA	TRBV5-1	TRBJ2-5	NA	TGCGCCAGCAGCTTTGAACAGATCGAGACCCAGTACTTC	CASSFEQIETQYF
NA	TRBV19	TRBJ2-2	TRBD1	TGTGCCAGTACTTACTTGGGGACAGGTCTGGCCGGGGAGCTGTTTTTT	CASTYLGTGLAGELFF
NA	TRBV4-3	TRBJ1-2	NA	TGCGCCAGCAGCCAACAAGGGCTAGTCGAAGGTGGCTACACCTTC	CASSQQGLVEGGYTF
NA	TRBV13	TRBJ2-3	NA	TGTGCCAGCAGCTTCCCTAGCTGGGCCGCAGATACGCAGTATTTT	CASSFPSWAADTQYF
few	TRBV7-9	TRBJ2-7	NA	TGTGCCAGCAGCTTGACAGGACACTCCTACGAGCAGTACTTC	CASSLTGHSYEQYF
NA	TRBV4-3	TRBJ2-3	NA	TGCGCCAGCAGCCAGAAGTCTAGCACAGATACGCAGTATTTT	CASSQKSSTDTQYF
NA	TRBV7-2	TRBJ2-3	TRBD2	TGTGCCAGCAGCCCGACTAGCGGGGGGGCATCAGATACGCAGTATTTT	CASSPTSGGASDTQYF